Listed below are T cell receptor beta chains from one sample, sequenced in a study of shared clonotypes between healthy human individuals. Sequencing was performed with immunoSEQ multiplex PCR; in TCRdb, only in-frame clones are kept and a portion is missing. The repertoire holds more than 2 million clones, with 95% as singletons. The sample consisted of naive CD4+ T cells sorted from blood. The receptors originated from a man aged 18 to 29 in good health. The CDR3 runs from the conserved cysteine through the conserved F or W. A D gene is named only where the DNA matches it firmly. Rows may omit the clone size; those that give it use once, few, many or a size class.

d_call	v_call	j_call	clone_size	cdr3_nt	cdr3_aa
.	TRBV4-1	TRBJ2-3	.	TGCGCCAGCAGCGTCAGGGCAGATACGCAGTATTTT	CASSVRADTQYF
.	TRBV1	TRBJ1-5	.	TGCACCAGCAGCCAAGATGAACCATCCGATGGGCCCCAGCATTTT	CTSSQDEPSDGPQHF
TRBD1	TRBV13	TRBJ2-7	.	TGTGCCAGCAGCCGGGACAGCTCCTACGAGCAGTACTTC	CASSRDSSYEQYF
.	TRBV10-1	TRBJ2-7	once	TGCGCCAGCAGTGAGAAGGTCTCGGGGACACGGGCCTACGAGCAGTACTTC	CASSEKVSGTRAYEQYF
.	TRBV6-6	TRBJ2-2	once	TGTGCCAGCAGTTACTCGATGACGGGGAACGGGGAGCTGTTTTTT	CASSYSMTGNGELFF
.	TRBV2	TRBJ2-2	.	TGTGCCAGCAGCAGTCTCCCCCCGGCCACCGGGGAGCTGTTTTTT	CASSSLPPATGELFF
TRBD1	TRBV5-6	TRBJ2-2	.	TGTGCCAGCAGCTTGCCCGACAGGGACACCGGGGAGCTGTTTTTT	CASSLPDRDTGELFF
TRBD2	TRBV29-1	TRBJ2-5	.	TGCAGCGTTGGGCGGCGGGGGGTGCAAGAGACCCAGTACTTC	CSVGRRGVQETQYF
.	TRBV7-8	TRBJ2-1	.	TGTGCCAGCAGCAATAGGTGGACAGAGCAGTTCTTC	CASSNRWTEQFF
.	TRBV10-1	TRBJ2-2	.	TGCGCCAGCAGTGAAAATTTGGCCGGGGAGCTGTTTTTT	CASSENLAGELFF
.	TRBV4-3	TRBJ1-1	.	TGCGCCAGCAGCCAAGATTCTAAGGCTGAAGCTTTCTTT	CASSQDSKAEAFF
.	TRBV28	TRBJ2-4	once	TGTGCCAGCAGTTTAGCTACGGACAGCAAAAACATTCAGTACTTC	CASSLATDSKNIQYF
.	TRBV7-2	TRBJ2-7	.	TGTGCCAGCAGCTTAGCAGGCTTCTACGAGCAGTACTTC	CASSLAGFYEQYF
.	TRBV5-6	TRBJ1-1	.	TGTGCCAGCAGCTTCTTCAGGTCAGGTTACACTGAAGCTTTCTTT	CASSFFRSGYTEAFF
.	TRBV10-1	TRBJ2-5	once	TGCGCCAGCAGTGATCAGAAACAAGAGACCCAGTACTTC	CASSDQKQETQYF
TRBD2	TRBV7-2	TRBJ2-3	.	TGTGCCAGCAGCTCCGGACTAGCGGGATCCACAGATACGCAGTATTTT	CASSSGLAGSTDTQYF
.	TRBV29-1	TRBJ2-7	.	TGCAGCGTAAAAATCCGGGACGGAACCTACGAGCAGTACTTC	CSVKIRDGTYEQYF
TRBD2	TRBV7-9	TRBJ2-7	.	TGTGCCAGCACCTATAGCGGGGCTAGCTCCTACGAGCAGTACTTC	CASTYSGASSYEQYF
.	TRBV10-3	TRBJ2-1	.	TGTGCCATCAGTGACCCGGACTTTTCCTACAATGAGCAGTTCTTC	CAISDPDFSYNEQFF
TRBD1	TRBV30	TRBJ1-1	.	TGTGCCTGGGCCGGGACAGGGGAAACTGAAGCTTTCTTT	CAWAGTGETEAFF
TRBD2	TRBV27	TRBJ2-7	.	TGTGCCAGCAGTCTATCCCGGGGGGTGGGGTCTTTCGAGCAGTACTTC	CASSLSRGVGSFEQYF
.	TRBV30	TRBJ1-2	.	TGTGCCTGGAGTTCTGGACAGACCGCCAACTATGGCTACACCTTC	CAWSSGQTANYGYTF
.	TRBV7-9	TRBJ1-2	.	TGTGCCAGCAGTCCAATGGGACCGAGCTATGGCTACACCTTC	CASSPMGPSYGYTF
TRBD2	TRBV10-3	TRBJ2-2	.	TGTGCCATCGGGCAGAGGACTAGCGGGAGGGCCTCCACCGGGGAGCTGTTTTTT	CAIGQRTSGRASTGELFF
.	TRBV28	TRBJ1-5	.	TGTGCCAGCAGTTTTTCCAGGGCGGCGGGCAATCAGCCCCAGCATTTT	CASSFSRAAGNQPQHF
.	TRBV30	TRBJ1-1	.	TGTGCCTGGAGACGGCAGAGTAACACTGAAGCTTTCTTT	CAWRRQSNTEAFF
.	TRBV18	TRBJ2-3	once	TGTGCCAGCTCACCAGTACCGGGACAAACCACAGATACGCAGTATTTT	CASSPVPGQTTDTQYF
.	TRBV9	TRBJ1-3	once	TGTGCCAGCAGCTACCTCGAGGGGGCTGGAAACACCATATATTTT	CASSYLEGAGNTIYF
.	TRBV6-6	TRBJ1-5	.	TGTGCCACCAGGGAGGGTCTTAATCAGCCCCAGCATTTT	CATREGLNQPQHF
TRBD1	TRBV27	TRBJ2-5	once	TGTGCCAGCAGCTCAGACAGGGAAGGGCAAGAGACCCAGTACTTC	CASSSDREGQETQYF
.	TRBV10-3	TRBJ1-1	.	TGTGCCATCAGTGACGGGGCGAACACTGAAGCTTTCTTT	CAISDGANTEAFF
.	TRBV6-5	TRBJ1-4	.	TGTGCCAGCAGTTACTCGGGCAGGGAGGATGAAAAACTGTTTTTT	CASSYSGREDEKLFF
.	TRBV5-6	TRBJ1-2	.	TGTGCCAGCAGTCTGTGGGCGGAGGGATACTATGGCTACACCTTC	CASSLWAEGYYGYTF
TRBD1	TRBV5-4	TRBJ1-2	.	TGTGCCAGCAGCCCGCTGGACAGGGGACCCTCTAACTATGGCTACACCTTC	CASSPLDRGPSNYGYTF
.	TRBV7-2	TRBJ2-4	.	TGTGCCAGCACGTTTGGGGCGGGAAACATTCAGTACTTC	CASTFGAGNIQYF
.	TRBV10-3	TRBJ1-1	.	TGTGCCATCAACACGGGACAAAGTAACACTGAAGCTTTCTTT	CAINTGQSNTEAFF
TRBD2	TRBV10-2	TRBJ2-5	.	TGCGCCAGCAGTGAGGTCGGGGGGAGCGAGACCCAGTACTTC	CASSEVGGSETQYF
.	TRBV6-1	TRBJ1-4	.	TGTGCCAGCACAAGGGAGAAGGGAAAACTGTTTTTT	CASTREKGKLFF
.	TRBV16	TRBJ1-6	.	TGTGCCAGCAGCCAATCGACATCGTCACCCCTCCACTTT	CASSQSTSSPLHF
TRBD2	TRBV15	TRBJ2-3	.	TGTGCCACCAGCAGAGATCGCCCGGGGGGGAGCACAGATACGCAGTATTTT	CATSRDRPGGSTDTQYF